This TCR beta chain emerged from a study of cytomegalovirus exposure and HLA in healthy donors. Germline loops: CDR1 MDHEN, CDR2 SYDVKM. The CDR3 is 11 amino acids. V lost 5 bases to trimming and J lost 9 bases, with 11 bases between them. 60 Vbeta and 13 Jbeta primers were used in PCR. Data came from immunoSEQ multiplex PCR; TCRdb stores just in-frame clones and leaves some out. Among about 78,000 clones, approximately 77% were seen once, and the ten largest hold 11%. The sequenced material came from PBMCs. The chain combines TRBV28 with TRBJ2-7; D may be TRBD1 (6 bases). The TCR was taken from a woman in her forties in good health and CMV-seropositive. The chain's CDR3 is CASSTPQGQYF. In DNA form, the CDR3 reads TGTGCCAGCAGTACCCCACAGGGGCAGTACTTC.